These 30 T cell receptor beta chains originate from one sample sequenced in a study of technical replicates of blood from a few donors. The protocol was immunoSEQ multiplex PCR, while the TCRdb copy is restricted to in-frame clones and leaves out a portion. The sample has just under 85,000 clones, approximately 90% seen once. The sequencing sample was made of T cells isolated from PBMCs. The receptors come from a human donor in good health.

The gene calls are TRBV2 and TRBJ1-2; D is possibly TRBD1 (6 bases). The CDR3 runs to 11 residues. V was cut by 7 bases and J by 8 bases, with 11 bases left in between. The germline V gene has CDR1 SNHLY and CDR2 FYNNEI. The CDR3 is CASIEGGGYTF. The CDR3 DNA reads as TGTGCCAGCATTGAGGGGGGGGGCTACACCTTC.

The chain employs TRBV5-1 and TRBJ1-5; TRBD1 matches at 9 bases. Per germline, CDR1 SGHRS and CDR2 YFSETQ. This CDR3 is 15 amino acids long. J lost 1 base, V lost 4 bases, and 3 bases had no gene match. CDR3 sequence: CASSDGTGSNQPQHF. The CDR3 coding sequence is TGCGCCAGCAGCGACGGGACAGGGAGCAATCAGCCCCAGCATTTT.

The rearrangement joins TRBV19 to TRBJ1-2; 9 positions match TRBD1. This CDR3 spans 15 amino acids. The V segment lost 5 bases and the J segment 6 bases; nucleotides outside the gene matches: 10. Per the germline V gene, CDR1 is LNHDA and CDR2 is SQIVND (reference sequence). The CDR3 loop reads CASSPHRDRAHGYTF. The CDR3 DNA reads TGTGCCAGTAGTCCTCACCGGGACAGGGCCCATGGCTACACCTTC.

V is TRBV9 and J is TRBJ2-5, with D hard to call. V was trimmed by 4 bases and J by 1 base, leaving 11 bases between them. From germline, CDR1 is SGDLS and CDR2 YYNGEE. This CDR3 has 14 residues. CDR3 in amino acids: CASSPRHVQETQYF. The CDR3 coding sequence is TGTGCCAGCAGCCCCCGACACGTCCAAGAGACCCAGTACTTC.

The V gene is TRBV6-5, the J gene TRBJ1-1; 11 nucleotides agree with TRBD1. Germline V gene lookup returns CDR1 MNHEY and CDR2 SVGAGI. The CDR3 has 14 residues. V lost 2 bases and J lost 4; bases outside the gene matches: 0. CDR3 nucleotide sequence: TGTGCCAGCAGTTACGGGACAGGGGGCACTGAAGCTTTCTTT. Protein product: CASSYGTGGTEAFF.

This chain links TRBV2 with TRBJ1-2; no clear D gene. In germline, CDR1 is SNHLY, CDR2 FYNNEI. The CDR3 sequence is 12 residues long. V lost 4 bases and J lost 5, with 8 bases in between. Here the CDR3 DNA reads TGTGCCAGCAGTGGCGGACTTTATGGCTACACCTTC. Translating gives CASSGGLYGYTF.

V and J are TRBV11-2 and TRBJ2-7, with a tentative D call TRBD2 (6 bases). This CDR3 is 14 amino acids long. The V end was cut by 5 bases, the J end by 3 bases, with 14 bases between. Germline values: CDR1 SGHAT, CDR2 FQNNGV. CDR3 nucleotides: TGTGCCAGCAGCCCGAACGGGGGTTTCTACGAGCAGTACTTC. Translating gives CASSPNGGFYEQYF.

The chain has TRBV5-1 and TRBJ2-5, with 7 bases lining up with TRBD2. Trimming removed 1 base from V and 4 bases from J; junction bases left unmatched: 4. The CDR3 runs to 14 residues. Germline lookup yields CDR1 SGHRS and CDR2 YFSETQ. CDR3 nucleotide sequence: TGCGCCAGCAGCTTGAGCGGGACTCGAGAGACCCAGTACTTC. Encoded protein: CASSLSGTRETQYF.

The chain links TRBV25-1 to TRBJ2-7; 9 bases are shared with TRBD1. The germline CDR1 and CDR2 sequences are MGHDK and SYGVNS. CDR3 size: 16 residues. The J segment lost 5 bases and the V segment lost 1 base, leaving 9 bases of the junction unmatched. The CDR3 bases are TGTGCCAGCAGTGAATTCGCCGGGACAGGGAGCCACGAGCAGTACTTC. It specifies CASSEFAGTGSHEQYF.

This clone was detected only once. V gene TRBV5-1 combines with J gene TRBJ2-5; 11 bases are shared with TRBD2. Germline trimming cut 0 bases from V and 1 base from J; bases unmatched to any gene: 5. Germline V CDR1 and CDR2: SGHRS, YFSETQ. This CDR3 is built from 17 residues. For the CDR3, the DNA is TGCGCCAGCAGCTTGGAGGGGACTAGCGGTTTCCAAGAGACCCAGTACTTC. Encoded protein: CASSLEGTSGFQETQYF.

This chain links TRBV29-1 with TRBJ1-2; D gene ambiguous. Looked up from germline, CDR1 is SQVTM and CDR2 is ANQGSEA. This CDR3 contains 13 residues. Trimming cost V 6 bases and J 3 bases, with 14 bases left between them. The CDR3 DNA is TGCAGCGTCACATCCACCCTAGACTATGGCTACACCTTC. This sequence encodes CSVTSTLDYGYTF. Combining the CDR3 with reference TRBV29-1 and TRBJ1-2 gives the whole variable domain SAVISQKPSRDICQRGTSLTIQCQVDSQVTMMFWYRQQPGQSLTLIATANQGSEATYESGFVIDKFPISRPNLTFSTLTVSNMSPEDSSIYLCSVTSTLDYGYTFGSGTRLTVV.

The chain couples TRBV19 to TRBJ2-2; 9 bases are a match to TRBD2. V trimming: 3 bases; J trimming: 5 bases; junction bases outside the gene matches: 7. Per the germline V gene, CDR1 is LNHDA and CDR2 is SQIVND (reference sequence). The CDR3 is 16 residues long. The CDR3 DNA reads TGTGCCAGTAGTATGGGTAGCGGGAGATATACCGGGGAGCTGTTTTTT. Its protein product is CASSMGSGRYTGELFF.

V and J are TRBV28 and TRBJ1-2, with 9 bases lining up with TRBD1. The germline V gene has CDR1 MDHEN and CDR2 SYDVKM. V was pared by 4 bases and J by 4 bases, with 4 bases of the junction left unmatched. This CDR3 spans 14 amino acids. This CDR3 is CASSSGTGLYGYTF. CDR3 bases: TGTGCCAGCAGTTCCGGGACAGGGCTCTATGGCTACACCTTC.

The chain couples TRBV10-2 to TRBJ2-7, with 7 positions matching TRBD2. CDR3 length equals 15 residues. J gave up 7 bases and V 1 base, and 10 bases lay outside the gene matches. CDR1 is WSHSY, CDR2 SAAADI, per germline. The DNA for the CDR3 is TGCGCCAGCAGTGAGTTGGGGGGGGGAGGTCGGGAGCAGTACTTC. Protein sequence: CASSELGGGGREQYF.

CDR3 DNA: TGTGCCAGCACACTTCACCAGACGGGGAATCAGCCCCAGCATTTT. Its translation: CASTLHQTGNQPQHF. V is TRBV28 and J is TRBJ1-5; D gene ambiguous. This CDR3 is 15 amino acids long. Germline V gene sequence: CDR1 MDHEN, CDR2 SYDVKM. With 7 bases removed from V and 4 bases from J, the gap between germline ends came to 17 bases.

The chain is built from TRBV6-4 and TRBJ2-2, with a possible D match to TRBD2 (6 bases). The V gene's germline CDR1 is MRHNA and CDR2 SNTAGT. Trimming removed 0 bases from V and 7 bases from J, with 9 bases in between. This CDR3 comprises 14 residues. The CDR3 DNA reads TGTGCCAGCAGTGACTCGGCGGAGGGCGGGGAGCTGTTTTTT. This gives the protein CASSDSAEGGELFF.

The chain recombines TRBV7-8 with TRBJ1-5; TRBD1 aligns across 7 bases. Germline loops: CDR1 SGHVS, CDR2 FQNEAQ. V dropped 5 bases and J dropped 3; count of bases not matched to a gene: 7. This CDR3 is 15 amino acids long. CDR3 bases: TGTGCCAGCAGCATCAACAGGGGTTCCAATCAGCCCCAGCATTTT. Translated, it gives CASSINRGSNQPQHF.

The J gene is TRBJ1-1, the V gene TRBV5-1; TRBD1 matches at 7 bases. The trim removed 2 bases at V and 0 bases at J, leaving 7 bases unmatched. CDR3 size: 16 residues. Germline V CDR1 and CDR2: SGHRS, YFSETQ. The CDR3 sequence: CASSFLLGQLNTEAFF. The CDR3 region has the DNA TGCGCCAGCAGCTTTCTTTTGGGACAGTTGAACACTGAAGCTTTCTTT.

J is TRBJ1-1 and V is TRBV6-6; D may be TRBD1 (6 bases). The V gene's germline CDR1 is MNHNY and CDR2 SVGAGI (reference sequence). V dropped 2 bases and J dropped 1 base, with 11 bases sitting between them. The CDR3 spans 15 residues. CDR3 sequence: CASSYVSGQNTEAFF. The CDR3 DNA reads TGTGCCAGCAGTTACGTCTCGGGACAGAACACTGAAGCTTTCTTT.

This clone was picked up one time. The chain recombines TRBV28 with TRBJ1-1, with D possibly TRBD1 on 5 matching bases. The CDR3 has 14 residues. Germline V gives CDR1 MDHEN, CDR2 SYDVKM. Trimming cost V 6 bases and J 5 bases, with 16 bases left between them. CDR3 in amino acids: CASSYGGGSTEAFF. In nucleotides, the CDR3 is TGTGCCAGCAGCTACGGTGGGGGGAGTACTGAAGCTTTCTTT.

The chain carries TRBV25-1 and TRBJ2-1; TRBD2 agrees at 8 bases. This CDR3 is built from 16 residues. V was pared by 6 bases and J by 5 bases, with 12 bases of the junction left unmatched. The germline gives CDR1 MGHDK, CDR2 SYGVNS. In DNA form, the CDR3 reads TGTGCCAGCAGCCTCTGGGGGCGGGGGGAAAACAATGAGCAGTTCTTC. Encoded protein: CASSLWGRGENNEQFF.

The V and J genes are TRBV7-9 and TRBJ2-1; the match to TRBD2 covers 9 bases. With 5 bases clipped from V and 9 bases from J, the junction kept 17 bases outside the gene matches. In germline, CDR1 is SEHNR, CDR2 FQNEAQ (reference sequence). The CDR3 loop spans 17 amino acids. The CDR3 DNA reads TGTGCCAGCAGCCTGGGATATGTTGCGGGAGGGCCAAGTGAGCAGTTCTTC. Protein sequence: CASSLGYVAGGPSEQFF.

This chain uses TRBV10-3 with TRBJ2-3, with 9 bases lining up with TRBD2. Per the germline V gene, CDR1 is ENHRY and CDR2 is SYGVKD. After removal of 4 bases from V and 6 bases from J, the junction contained 17 bases not matched to a gene. The CDR3 is 18 residues long. The CDR3 loop is CAISGRLAALSSSDTQYF. The CDR3 bases are TGTGCCATCAGTGGGCGACTAGCGGCCCTGTCGTCGTCTGATACGCAGTATTTT.

The V and J genes are TRBV5-1 and TRBJ2-7; 12 nucleotides agree with TRBD2. Germline CDR1 and CDR2: SGHRS and YFSETQ. The CDR3 loop spans 15 amino acids. V shed 6 bases and J 4 bases; nucleotides not matched to a gene: 8. The CDR3 region is CASTSRLAGVYEQYF. The DNA of the CDR3 is TGCGCCAGCACCAGTCGACTAGCGGGAGTTTACGAGCAGTACTTC.

The table lists this clone with a count of one. The rearrangement uses TRBV5-1 and TRBJ2-5, with D perhaps matching TRBD1 (6 bases). V lost 4 bases and J 1 base, leaving 8 bases between the germline ends. The CDR3 runs 13 residues. Germline CDR1 reads SGHRS; CDR2 reads YFSETQ. CDR3 residues: CASSQDSQETQYF. The CDR3 DNA follows: TGCGCCAGCAGCCAGGACAGCCAAGAGACCCAGTACTTC.

This clone came up a few times. The chain is built from TRBV11-3 and TRBJ2-3, with D tentatively TRBD2 (6 bases). V lost 0 bases and J 6 bases, leaving 19 bases between the germline ends. Germline V gene sequence: CDR1 SGHNT, CDR2 YENEEA. CDR3 length equals 17 residues. In nucleotides, the CDR3 is TGTGCCAGCAGCTTAGAGTTTCGGGGGACGAGAATGGATACGCAGTATTTT. It yields the protein CASSLEFRGTRMDTQYF.

This chain links TRBV10-3 with TRBJ2-7; D gene uncertain. V lost 0 bases and J lost 3, with 15 bases in between. The CDR3 contains 16 residues. CDR1 and CDR2 (germline): ENHRY, SYGVKD. The CDR3 nucleotides read TGTGCCATCAGTGAGTCAGGCTTATCGGCGGACTACGAGCAGTACTTC. Amino acid sequence: CAISESGLSADYEQYF.

The chain combines TRBV29-1 with TRBJ2-3; 8 positions match TRBD2. The CDR3 loop spans 17 amino acids. The V gene end was trimmed by 6 bases and the J gene end by 0 bases; junction bases not matched to a gene: 14. Germline values: CDR1 SQVTM, CDR2 ANQGSEA. CDR3 residues: CSVAGLVETSSTDTQYF. In DNA form, the CDR3 reads TGCAGCGTGGCGGGACTAGTTGAAACCTCTAGCACAGATACGCAGTATTTT.

This rearrangement joins TRBV14 to TRBJ1-1; D may be TRBD1 (6 bases). The germline CDR1 and CDR2 sequences are SGHDN and FVKESK. The V end lost 0 bases, the J end lost 6 bases, and 11 bases lay between the germline ends. The CDR3 has 14 amino acids. The CDR3 reads CASSQEQGTPEAFF. As DNA, the CDR3 is TGTGCCAGCAGCCAAGAACAGGGTACCCCTGAAGCTTTCTTT.

The chain employs TRBV6-5 and TRBJ2-7; 7 positions agree with TRBD1. Germline assignment: CDR1 MNHEY and CDR2 SVGAGI. The CDR3 contains 13 residues. With V trimmed by 1 base and J by 4 bases, 1 base remained unmatched. The CDR3, as DNA: TGTGCCAGCAGTTACTTACAGGGGTACGAGCAGTACTTC. Amino acid sequence: CASSYLQGYEQYF.